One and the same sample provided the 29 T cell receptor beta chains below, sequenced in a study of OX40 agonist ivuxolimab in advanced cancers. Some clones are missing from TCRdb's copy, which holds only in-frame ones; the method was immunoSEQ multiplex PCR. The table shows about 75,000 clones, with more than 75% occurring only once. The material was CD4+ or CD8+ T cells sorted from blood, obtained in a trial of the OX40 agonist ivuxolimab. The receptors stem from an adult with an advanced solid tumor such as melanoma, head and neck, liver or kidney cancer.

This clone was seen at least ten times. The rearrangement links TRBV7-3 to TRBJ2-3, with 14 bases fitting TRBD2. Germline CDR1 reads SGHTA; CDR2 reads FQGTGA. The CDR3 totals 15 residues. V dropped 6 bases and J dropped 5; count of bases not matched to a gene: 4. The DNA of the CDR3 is TGTGCCAGCAGTGCCGGGACTAGCGGGGGAGATACGCAGTATTTT. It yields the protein CASSAGTSGGDTQYF.

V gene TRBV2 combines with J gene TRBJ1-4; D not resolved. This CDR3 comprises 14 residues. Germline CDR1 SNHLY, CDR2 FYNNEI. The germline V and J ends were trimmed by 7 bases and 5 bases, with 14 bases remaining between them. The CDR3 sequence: CASTGPSVNEKLFF. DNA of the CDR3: TGTGCCAGCACCGGACCGTCGGTGAATGAAAAACTGTTTTTT.

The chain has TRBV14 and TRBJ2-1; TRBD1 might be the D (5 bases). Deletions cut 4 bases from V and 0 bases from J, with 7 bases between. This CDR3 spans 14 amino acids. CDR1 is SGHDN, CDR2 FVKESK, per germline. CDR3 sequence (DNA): TGTGCCAGCAGCCTACAGGTCTCCTACAATGAGCAGTTCTTC. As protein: CASSLQVSYNEQFF.

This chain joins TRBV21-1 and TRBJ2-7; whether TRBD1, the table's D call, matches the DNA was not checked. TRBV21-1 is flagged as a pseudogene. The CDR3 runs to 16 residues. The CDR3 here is CASSKTGQFDPYEQYF. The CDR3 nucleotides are TGTGCCAGCAGCAAAACAGGACAGTTCGATCCCTACGAGCAGTACTTC.

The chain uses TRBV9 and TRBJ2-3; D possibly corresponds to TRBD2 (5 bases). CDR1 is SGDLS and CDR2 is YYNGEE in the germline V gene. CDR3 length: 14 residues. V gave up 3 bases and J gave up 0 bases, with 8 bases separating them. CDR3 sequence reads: CASSAERSTDTQYF. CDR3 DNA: TGTGCCAGCAGCGCGGAGCGGAGCACAGATACGCAGTATTTT. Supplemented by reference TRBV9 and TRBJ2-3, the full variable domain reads DSGVTQTPKHLITATGQRVTLRCSPRSGDLSVYWYQQSLDQGLQFLIQYYNGEERAKGNILERFSAQQFPDLHSELNLSSLELGDSALYFCASSAERSTDTQYFGPGTRLTVL.

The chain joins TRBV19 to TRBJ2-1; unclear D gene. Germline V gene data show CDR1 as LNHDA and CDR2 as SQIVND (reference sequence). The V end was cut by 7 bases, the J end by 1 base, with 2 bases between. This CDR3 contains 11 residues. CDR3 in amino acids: CASTSYNEQFF. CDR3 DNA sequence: TGTGCCAGTACATCCTACAATGAGCAGTTCTTC.

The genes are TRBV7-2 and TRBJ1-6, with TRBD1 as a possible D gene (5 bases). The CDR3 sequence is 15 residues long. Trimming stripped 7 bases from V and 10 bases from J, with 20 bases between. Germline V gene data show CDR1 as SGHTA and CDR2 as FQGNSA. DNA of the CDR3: TGTGCCAGCACTTACGGGCAGGGTCCCAGATCACCCCTCCACTTT. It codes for CASTYGQGPRSPLHF.

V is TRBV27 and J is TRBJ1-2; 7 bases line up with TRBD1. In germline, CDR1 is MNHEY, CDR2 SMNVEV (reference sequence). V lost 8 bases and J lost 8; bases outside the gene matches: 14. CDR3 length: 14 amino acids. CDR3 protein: CASGTGAPPWGYTF. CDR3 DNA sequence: TGTGCCAGCGGTACAGGGGCCCCACCTTGGGGCTACACCTTC.

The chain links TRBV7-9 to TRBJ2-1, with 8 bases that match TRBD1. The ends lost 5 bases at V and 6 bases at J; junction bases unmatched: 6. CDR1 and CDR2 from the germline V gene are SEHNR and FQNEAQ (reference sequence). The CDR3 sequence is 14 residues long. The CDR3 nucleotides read TGTGCCAGCAGCGCGCAGGGGGCTGGCAATGAGCAGTTCTTC. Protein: CASSAQGAGNEQFF.

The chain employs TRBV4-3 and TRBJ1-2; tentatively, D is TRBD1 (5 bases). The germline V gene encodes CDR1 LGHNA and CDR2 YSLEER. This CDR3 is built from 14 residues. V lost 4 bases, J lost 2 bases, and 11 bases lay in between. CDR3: CASSLGTANYGYTF. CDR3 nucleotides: TGCGCCAGCAGCCTCGGGACCGCGAACTATGGCTACACCTTC.

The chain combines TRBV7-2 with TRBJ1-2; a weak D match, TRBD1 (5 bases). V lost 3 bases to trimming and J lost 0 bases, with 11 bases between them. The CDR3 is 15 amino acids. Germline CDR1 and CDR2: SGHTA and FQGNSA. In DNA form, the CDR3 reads TGTGCCAGCAGCTTTAGTCAGGGATCTAACTATGGCTACACCTTC. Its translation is CASSFSQGSNYGYTF. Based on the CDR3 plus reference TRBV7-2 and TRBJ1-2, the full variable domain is GAGVSQSPSNKVTEKGKDVELRCDPISGHTALYWYRQSLGQGLEFLIYFQGNSAPDKSGLPSDRFSAERTGGSVSTLTIQRTQQEDSAVYLCASSFSQGSNYGYTFGSGTRLTVV.

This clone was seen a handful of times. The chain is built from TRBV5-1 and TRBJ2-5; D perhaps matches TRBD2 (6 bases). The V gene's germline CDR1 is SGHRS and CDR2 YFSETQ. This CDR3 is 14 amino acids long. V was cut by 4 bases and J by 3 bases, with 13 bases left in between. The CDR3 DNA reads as TGCGCCAGCAGCACACCGGGAGCCGAAGAGACCCAGTACTTC. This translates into CASSTPGAEETQYF.

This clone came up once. Written as DNA, the CDR3 is TGTGCCAGCAGGCCTCGAGGGACAGGGGCGTTTAACGAGCAGTACTTC. Protein product: CASRPRGTGAFNEQYF. The chain combines TRBV2 with TRBJ2-7, with 10 bases lining up with TRBD1. V shed 6 bases, J shed 5 bases, and the junction held 13 bases outside the gene matches. The CDR3 contains 16 residues. Germline assignment: CDR1 SNHLY and CDR2 FYNNEI.

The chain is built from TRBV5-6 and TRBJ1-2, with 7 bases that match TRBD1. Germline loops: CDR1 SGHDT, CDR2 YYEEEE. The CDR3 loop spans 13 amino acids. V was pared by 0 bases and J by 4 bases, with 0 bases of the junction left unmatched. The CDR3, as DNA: TGTGCCAGCAGCTTGGCAGGGGGCTATGGCTACACCTTC. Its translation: CASSLAGGYGYTF. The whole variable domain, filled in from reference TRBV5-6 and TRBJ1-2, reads DAGVTQSPTHLIKTRGQQVTLRCSPKSGHDTVSWYQQALGQGPQFIFQYYEEEERQRGNFPDRFSGHQFPNYSSELNVNALLLGDSALYLCASSLAGGYGYTFGSGTRLTVV.

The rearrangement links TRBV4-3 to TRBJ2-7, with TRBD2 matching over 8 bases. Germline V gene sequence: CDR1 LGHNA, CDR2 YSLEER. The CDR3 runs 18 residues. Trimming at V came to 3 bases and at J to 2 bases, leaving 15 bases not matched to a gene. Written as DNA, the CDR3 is TGCGCCAGCAGCCACACCTTACTCCGTAGCGGGGTTACCTACGAGCAGTACTTC. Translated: CASSHTLLRSGVTYEQYF.

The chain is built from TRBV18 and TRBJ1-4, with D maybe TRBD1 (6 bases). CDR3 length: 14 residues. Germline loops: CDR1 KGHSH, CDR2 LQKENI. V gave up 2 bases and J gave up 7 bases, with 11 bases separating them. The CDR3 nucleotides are TGTGCCAGCTCACCAGGACAGCCCCGTGAAAAACTGTTTTTT. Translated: CASSPGQPREKLFF. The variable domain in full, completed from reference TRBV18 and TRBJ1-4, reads NAGVMQNPRHLVRRRGQEARLRCSPMKGHSHVYWYRQLPEEGLKFMVYLQKENIIDESGMPKERFSAEFPKEGPSILRIQQVVRGDSAAYFCASSPGQPREKLFFGSGTQLSVL.

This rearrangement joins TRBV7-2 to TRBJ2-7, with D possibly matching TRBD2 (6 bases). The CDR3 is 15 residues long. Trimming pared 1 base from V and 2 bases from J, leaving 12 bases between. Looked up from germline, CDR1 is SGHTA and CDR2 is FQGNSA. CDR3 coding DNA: TGTGCCAGCAGCTTAGTGGTTAGCGGTACCTACGAGCAGTACTTC. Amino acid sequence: CASSLVVSGTYEQYF.

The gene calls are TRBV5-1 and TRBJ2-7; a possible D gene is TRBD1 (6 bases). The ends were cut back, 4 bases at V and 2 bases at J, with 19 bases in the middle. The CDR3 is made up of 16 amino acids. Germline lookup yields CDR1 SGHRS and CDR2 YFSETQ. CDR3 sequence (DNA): TGCGCCAGCAGCAGTAAACTGGACAGTATCGCCTACGAGCAGTACTTC. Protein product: CASSSKLDSIAYEQYF.

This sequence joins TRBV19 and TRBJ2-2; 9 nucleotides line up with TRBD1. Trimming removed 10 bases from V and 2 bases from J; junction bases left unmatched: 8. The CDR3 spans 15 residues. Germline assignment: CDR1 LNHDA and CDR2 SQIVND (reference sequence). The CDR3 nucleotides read TGTGCCACGCCCCAGGGACAGGGCAACACCGGGGAGCTGTTTTTT. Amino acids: CATPQGQGNTGELFF.

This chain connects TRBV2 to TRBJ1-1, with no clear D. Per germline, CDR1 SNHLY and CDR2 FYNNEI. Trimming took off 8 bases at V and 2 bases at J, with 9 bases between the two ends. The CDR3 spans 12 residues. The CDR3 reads CASRSDNTEAFF. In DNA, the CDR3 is TGTGCCAGCCGGTCGGACAACACTGAAGCTTTCTTT.

The CDR3, as DNA: TGCAGCGTTGCACAGGGAAGCGAGCAGTACTTC. It translates to CSVAQGSEQYF. This chain uses TRBV29-1 with TRBJ2-7, with D maybe TRBD1 (6 bases). The CDR3 has 11 amino acids. Germline lookup yields CDR1 SQVTM and CDR2 ANQGSEA. Between the trimmed V and J ends, which lost 4 bases and 6 bases, there was a span of 10 bases.

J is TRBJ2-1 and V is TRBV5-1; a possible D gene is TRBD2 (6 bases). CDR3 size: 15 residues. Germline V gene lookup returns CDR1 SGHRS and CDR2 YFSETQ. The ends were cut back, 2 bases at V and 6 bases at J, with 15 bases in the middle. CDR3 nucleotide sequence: TGCGCCAGCAGCTTTTCCCGGGCCGGGGGCAATGAGCAGTTCTTC. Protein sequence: CASSFSRAGGNEQFF.

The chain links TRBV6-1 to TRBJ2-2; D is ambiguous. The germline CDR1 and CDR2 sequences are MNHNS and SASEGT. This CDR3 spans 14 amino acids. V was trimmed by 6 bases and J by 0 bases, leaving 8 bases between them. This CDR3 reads CASSVLPNTGELFF. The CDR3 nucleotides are TGTGCCAGCAGCGTACTACCGAACACCGGGGAGCTGTTTTTT.

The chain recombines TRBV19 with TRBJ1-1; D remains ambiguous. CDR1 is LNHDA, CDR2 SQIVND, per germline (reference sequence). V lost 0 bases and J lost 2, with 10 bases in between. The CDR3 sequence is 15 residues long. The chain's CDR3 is CASSIDLSRNTEAFF. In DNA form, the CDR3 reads TGTGCCAGTAGTATAGATCTCTCCCGTAACACTGAAGCTTTCTTT.

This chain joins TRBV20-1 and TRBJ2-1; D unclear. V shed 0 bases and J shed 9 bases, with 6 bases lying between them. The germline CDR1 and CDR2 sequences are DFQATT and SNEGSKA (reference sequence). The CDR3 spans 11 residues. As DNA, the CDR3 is TGCAGTGCTAGAGATCGCGCTGAGCAGTTCTTC. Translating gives CSARDRAEQFF.

The CDR3 region has the DNA TGTGCCAGCTCACCAACTTCGGGAGGGGGAGATACGCAGTATTTT. Protein sequence: CASSPTSGGGDTQYF. The chain couples TRBV18 to TRBJ2-3; the match to TRBD2 covers 8 bases. The CDR3 extends over 15 amino acids. Trimming at V came to 2 bases and at J to 5 bases, leaving 6 bases not matched to a gene. The germline CDR1 and CDR2 sequences are KGHSH and LQKENI.

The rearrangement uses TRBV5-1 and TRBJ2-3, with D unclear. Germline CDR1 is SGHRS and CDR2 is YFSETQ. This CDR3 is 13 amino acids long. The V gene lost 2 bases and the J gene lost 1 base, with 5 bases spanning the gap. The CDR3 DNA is TGCGCCAGCAGCTTTTCCGGCACAGATACGCAGTATTTT. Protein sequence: CASSFSGTDTQYF.

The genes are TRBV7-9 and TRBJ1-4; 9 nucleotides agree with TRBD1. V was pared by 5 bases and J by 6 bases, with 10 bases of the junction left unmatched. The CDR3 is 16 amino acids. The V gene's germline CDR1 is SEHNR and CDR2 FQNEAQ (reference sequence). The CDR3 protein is CASSTNRGQGDEKLFF. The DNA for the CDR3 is TGTGCCAGCAGCACAAACAGGGGGCAGGGCGATGAAAAACTGTTTTTT.

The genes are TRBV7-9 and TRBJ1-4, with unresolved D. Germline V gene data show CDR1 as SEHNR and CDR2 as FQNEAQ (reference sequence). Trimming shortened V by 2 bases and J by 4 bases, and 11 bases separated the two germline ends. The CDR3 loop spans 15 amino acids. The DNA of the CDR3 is TGTGCCAGCAGCTTACTATTGGTGGATAATGAAAAACTGTTTTTT. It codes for CASSLLLVDNEKLFF.